The TCR beta chain described here comes from a study of T cell repertoires in aging, cancer and after chemotherapy. This CDR3 is built from 14 residues. In germline, CDR1 is MNHEY, CDR2 SVGAGI. J gave up 6 bases and V 5 bases, and 7 bases lay outside the gene matches. Peripheral blood genomic DNA, not sorted cells or RNA, was the template. General study points: Immunological memory after chemotherapy cannot be judged from the repertoire data. Loss of evenness, beyond lost richness, contributed to age-related TCR diversity decline in cancer patients.

TRB rearrangements spanning V, D and J were amplified using mixed TRB-A/B primers. One entry per CDR3 protein, called by TCRdb with MiXCR from the multiplex PCR reads. This table holds approximately 9,800 distinct CDR3 sequences, approximately 40% found once. Points on this clonotype: Its cognate antigen is unknown.

This clonotype originated in a human donor in good health. The rearrangement uses TRBV6-5 and TRBJ2-7; 10 nucleotides align to TRBD1. The sequencing input was blood. In DNA, the CDR3 is TGTGCCAGCAGTGCATCCGGGACAGGGGCCGAGCAGTACTTC. Its translation is CASSASGTGAEQYF.